One sample yielded the 15 T cell receptor beta chains listed below, sequenced in a study of regulatory T cells in long-lasting Graves disease. Time point noted: persistent/refractory GD, antithyroid drugs over 5 years with positive TRAb. PBMCs provided the RNA from which the TCR library was made. Assembly of TCR beta libraries relied on iRepertoire HTBI primers together with Arm-PCR of CDR3 regions. TCRdb re-derived calls from the multiplex PCR reads in MiXCR, one entry per CDR3 protein. The data contain a few hundred thousand distinct CDR3 sequences, approximately 23% of them singletons. The sample consisted of peripheral blood mononuclear cells (PBMCs), taken when the disease was refractory, from a patient treated with antithyroid drugs. These receptors originate from a female donor with Graves disease.

In its sample, this clonotype was seen many times. The J gene is TRBJ1-1, the V gene TRBV30; D is undetermined. CDR3 length: 13 residues. Germline lookup yields CDR1 GTSNPN and CDR2 SVGIG (reference sequence). Trimming cost V 3 bases and J 3 bases, with 11 bases left between them. DNA for the CDR3: TGTGCCTGGAGCGCAGCTATGGACACTGAAGCTTTCTTT. Protein product: CAWSAAMDTEAFF. The full variable domain, with the rest looked up from reference TRBV30 and TRBJ1-1, is SQTIHQWPATLVQPVGSPLSLECTVEGTSNPNLYWYRQAAGRGLQLLFYSVGIGQISSEVPQNLSASRPQDRQFILSSKKLLLSDSGFYLCAWSAAMDTEAFFGQGTRLTVV.

This clonotype has ten or more counts. The chain joins TRBV6-5 to TRBJ2-7; perhaps TRBD1 as D (6 bases). Germline V CDR1 and CDR2: MNHEY, SVGAGI. V was clipped by 2 bases and J by 4 bases, with 12 bases between them. The CDR3 has 14 residues. For the CDR3, the DNA is TGTGCCAGCAGTTACGGTCAGGGGAATTACGAGCAGTACTTC. Its protein product is CASSYGQGNYEQYF.

This clonotype was detected a few times. This sequence joins TRBV7-6 and TRBJ2-5, with 9 bases aligning to TRBD1. With 3 bases clipped from V and 5 bases from J, the junction kept 13 bases outside the gene matches. The CDR3 loop spans 17 amino acids. Germline-derived CDR1 and CDR2 are SGHVS and FNYEAQ. CDR3 residues: CASSLVVRQGVLETQYF. In DNA form, the CDR3 reads TGTGCCAGCAGCTTGGTCGTACGACAGGGGGTTCTGGAGACCCAGTACTTC.

The chain employs TRBV5-1 and TRBJ2-2, with TRBD1 as a possible D gene (5 bases). CDR1 SGHRS and CDR2 YFSETQ come from the germline V gene. CDR3 length: 15 amino acids. V lost 2 bases and J 4 bases, leaving 12 bases between the germline ends. The CDR3 sequence: CASSLASGFTGELFF. For the CDR3, the DNA is TGCGCCAGCAGCTTAGCCTCAGGGTTCACCGGGGAGCTGTTTTTT.

This clonotype was detected many times. The CDR3 is CASSIGTSGIYEQYF. DNA for the CDR3: TGTGCCAGCAGTATTGGGACCTCAGGTATCTACGAGCAGTACTTC. The chain combines TRBV7-3 with TRBJ2-7, with D possibly being TRBD1 or TRBD2 (5 bases each). Trimming took off 6 bases at V and 3 bases at J, with 18 bases between the two ends. The CDR3 length is 15 residues. Per germline, CDR1 SGHTA and CDR2 FQGTGA.

The sample holds a few counts of this clonotype. The chain recombines TRBV7-2 with TRBJ1-1; D gene unclear. This CDR3 is built from 13 residues. CDR1 and CDR2 from the germline V gene are SGHTA and FQGNSA. The V end was cut by 5 bases, the J end by 11 bases, with 18 bases between. This chain's CDR3 is CASSPSLRGWAFF. As DNA, the CDR3 is TGTGCCAGCAGCCCGTCCCTACGGGGTTGGGCTTTCTTT.

This clonotype occurred a few times. The J gene is TRBJ2-5, the V gene TRBV4-3; 11 bases are a match to TRBD1. CDR1 and CDR2 from the germline V gene are LGHNA and YSLEER. Trimming removed 5 bases from V and 5 bases from J; junction bases left unmatched: 7. The CDR3 spans 15 residues. CDR3 in DNA: TGCGCCAGCAGCGACCAGGACAGGGGGCGTGAGACCCAGTACTTC. Protein: CASSDQDRGRETQYF.

The chain uses TRBV6-1 and TRBJ2-1, with 9 bases aligning to TRBD2. Germline V gene sequence: CDR1 MNHNS, CDR2 SASEGT. J gave up 4 bases and V 6 bases, and 7 bases lay outside the gene matches. The CDR3 spans 15 residues. The CDR3 sequence is CASRLAGVGYNEQFF. The DNA for the CDR3 is TGTGCCAGCAGGTTAGCGGGAGTCGGGTACAATGAGCAGTTCTTC.

This clonotype has a handful of counts. The J gene is TRBJ2-4, the V gene TRBV27; 10 positions agree with TRBD1. V dropped 6 bases and J dropped 1; count of bases not matched to a gene: 6. Germline-derived CDR1 and CDR2 are MNHEY and SMNVEV (reference sequence). The CDR3 contains 16 residues. The CDR3 loop reads CASRRQGAGAKNIQYF. The CDR3 DNA is TGTGCCAGCAGACGACAGGGGGCCGGGGCCAAAAACATTCAGTACTTC.

This clonotype was detected ten times or more. The V and J genes are TRBV7-8 and TRBJ1-1; no definite D call. Trimming shortened V by 10 bases and J by 0 bases, and 15 bases separated the two germline ends. This CDR3 region has 14 residues. The germline CDR1 and CDR2 sequences are SGHVS and FQNEAQ. CDR3 protein: CATYKGDLNTEAFF. CDR3 sequence (DNA): TGTGCCACCTACAAGGGTGACCTGAACACTGAAGCTTTCTTT.

As to this clonotype: The CDR3 carries no conserved terminal phenylalanine or tryptophan, so it likely arises from a read error. The chain uses TRBV30 and TRBJ1-2, with unresolved D. Germline CDR1 and CDR2: GTSNPN and SVGIG (reference sequence). This CDR3 region has 13 residues. V was trimmed by 6 bases and J by 4 bases, leaving 15 bases between them. CDR3 loop: CACATSAGYGYTL. CDR3 coding DNA: TGTGCCTGTGCGACCTCGGCAGGCTATGGCTACACCCTC.

There are many counts of this clonotype. The CDR3 here is CASSVAALQETQYF. DNA of the CDR3: TGTGCCAGCAGCGTAGCTGCCCTCCAAGAGACCCAGTACTTC. The chain has TRBV9 and TRBJ2-5; D call uncertain. The ends were cut back, 0 bases at V and 1 base at J, with 7 bases in the middle. Germline V gene sequence: CDR1 SGDLS, CDR2 YYNGEE. This CDR3 region has 14 residues. The whole variable domain, filled in from reference TRBV9 and TRBJ2-5, reads DSGVTQTPKHLITATGQRVTLRCSPRSGDLSVYWYQQSLDQGLQFLIQYYNGEERAKGNILERFSAQQFPDLHSELNLSSLELGDSALYFCASSVAALQETQYFGPGTRLLVL.

This chain joins TRBV20-1 and TRBJ2-7; D may correspond to TRBD1 or TRBD2 (7 bases each). Trimming pared 3 bases from V and 5 bases from J, leaving 14 bases between. Germline V CDR1 and CDR2: DFQATT, SNEGSKA (reference sequence). The CDR3 length is 13 residues. Written as DNA, the CDR3 is TGCAGTGCTAGCCAGGGGGGGCGCCACGAGCAGTACTTC. This gives the protein CSASQGGRHEQYF.

This clonotype showed up just once. A clone one base away is much larger, so this may be a read error. The rearrangement uses TRBV6-1 and TRBJ2-5; D uncertain. The CDR3 length is 13 residues. CDR1 and CDR2 (germline): MNHNS, SASEGT. This chain's CDR3 is CASRRLGQETLYF. The DNA of the CDR3 is TGTGCCAGCAGACGGCTAGGCCAAGAGACCCTGTACTTC.

The chain combines TRBV13 with TRBJ2-7; TRBD1 might be the D (6 bases). Germline CDR1 and CDR2: PRHDT and FYEKMQ (reference sequence). V was clipped by 4 bases and J by 0 bases, with 13 bases between them. The CDR3 sequence is 15 residues long. CDR3 nucleotide sequence: TGTGCCAGCAGCTCGACAGGTGCCGGCTCCTACGAGCAGTACTTC. Translating gives CASSSTGAGSYEQYF.